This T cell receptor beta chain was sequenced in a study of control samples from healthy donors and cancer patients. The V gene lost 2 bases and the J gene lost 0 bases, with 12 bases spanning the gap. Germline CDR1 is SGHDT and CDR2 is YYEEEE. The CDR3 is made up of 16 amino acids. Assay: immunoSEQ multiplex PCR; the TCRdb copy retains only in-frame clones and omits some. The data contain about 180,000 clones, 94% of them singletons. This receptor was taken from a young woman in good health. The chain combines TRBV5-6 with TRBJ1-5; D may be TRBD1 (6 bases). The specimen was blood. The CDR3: CASSLRGEASNQPQHF. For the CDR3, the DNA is TGTGCCAGCAGCTTAAGGGGGGAGGCTAGCAATCAGCCCCAGCATTTT.